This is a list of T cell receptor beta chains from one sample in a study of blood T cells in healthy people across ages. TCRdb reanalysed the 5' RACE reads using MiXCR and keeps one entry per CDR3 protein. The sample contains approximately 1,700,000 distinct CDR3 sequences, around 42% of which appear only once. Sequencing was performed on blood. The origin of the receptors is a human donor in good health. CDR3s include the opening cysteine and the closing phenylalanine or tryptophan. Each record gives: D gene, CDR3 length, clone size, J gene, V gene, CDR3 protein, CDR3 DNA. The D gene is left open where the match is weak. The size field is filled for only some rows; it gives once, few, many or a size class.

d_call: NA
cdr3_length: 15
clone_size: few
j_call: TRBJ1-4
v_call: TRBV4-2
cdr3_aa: CASSQEVRLQHELFF
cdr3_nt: TGTGCCAGCAGCCAAGAGGTGCGCTTGCAGCACGAACTGTTTTTT

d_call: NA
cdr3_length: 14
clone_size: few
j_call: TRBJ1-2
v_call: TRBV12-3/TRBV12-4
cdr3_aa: CASSPRRQSRGYTF
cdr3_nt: TGTGCCAGCAGTCCCCGTCGACAGTCCCGTGGCTACACCTTC

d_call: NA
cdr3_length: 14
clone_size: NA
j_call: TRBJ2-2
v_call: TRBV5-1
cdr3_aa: CASSTGQNTGELFF
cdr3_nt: TGCGCCAGCAGCACGGGACAGAACACCGGGGAGCTGTTTTTT

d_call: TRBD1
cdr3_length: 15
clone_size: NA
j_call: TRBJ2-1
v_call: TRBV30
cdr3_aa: CACSTGTGINNEQFF
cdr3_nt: TGTGCCTGCTCGACCGGGACAGGGATTAACAATGAGCAGTTCTTC

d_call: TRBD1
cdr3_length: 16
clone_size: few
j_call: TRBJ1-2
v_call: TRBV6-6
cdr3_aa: CASSLGGGGAGYGYTF
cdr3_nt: TGTGCCAGCAGTTTGGGTGGAGGGGGCGCAGGCTATGGCTACACCTTC

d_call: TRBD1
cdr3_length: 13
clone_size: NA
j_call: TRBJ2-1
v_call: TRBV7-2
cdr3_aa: CASSLGGQFEQFF
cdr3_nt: TGTGCCAGCAGCTTAGGGGGACAGTTTGAGCAGTTCTTC

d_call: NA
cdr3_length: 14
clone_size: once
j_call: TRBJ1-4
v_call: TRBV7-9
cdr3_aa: CASSSPGLREKLFF
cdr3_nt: TGTGCCAGCAGCTCTCCAGGCCTCCGCGAAAAACTGTTTTTT

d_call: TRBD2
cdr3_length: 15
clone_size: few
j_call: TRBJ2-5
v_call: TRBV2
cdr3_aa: CASSVGTSVTETQYF
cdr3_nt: TGTGCCAGCAGTGTCGGGACTAGCGTTACGGAGACCCAGTACTTC

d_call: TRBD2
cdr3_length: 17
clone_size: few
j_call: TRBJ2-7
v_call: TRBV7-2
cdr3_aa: CASSRYSTSGGTYEQYF
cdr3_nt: TGTGCCAGCAGCAGATATTCGACTAGCGGGGGAACCTACGAGCAGTACTTC

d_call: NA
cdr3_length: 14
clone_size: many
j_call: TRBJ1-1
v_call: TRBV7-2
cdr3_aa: CASSLVGRGTEAFF
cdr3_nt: TGTGCCAGCAGCTTAGTGGGGAGGGGCACTGAAGCTTTCTTT

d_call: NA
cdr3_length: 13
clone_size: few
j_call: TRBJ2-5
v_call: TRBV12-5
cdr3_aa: CASGLTGQETQYF
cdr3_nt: TGTGCTAGTGGTTTGACGGGACAAGAGACCCAGTACTTC

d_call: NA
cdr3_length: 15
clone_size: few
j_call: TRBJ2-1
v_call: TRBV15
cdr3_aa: CATSRGRRLNNEQFF
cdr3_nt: TGTGCCACCAGCAGGGGACGGAGATTAAACAATGAGCAGTTCTTC

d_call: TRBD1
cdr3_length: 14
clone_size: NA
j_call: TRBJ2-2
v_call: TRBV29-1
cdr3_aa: CSAGTGDNTGELFF
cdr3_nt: TGCAGCGCCGGGACAGGGGACAACACCGGGGAGCTGTTTTTT

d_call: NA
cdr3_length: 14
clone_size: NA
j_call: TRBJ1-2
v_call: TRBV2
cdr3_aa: CASSELRNDYGYTF
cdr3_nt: TGTGCCAGCAGTGAACTCAGGAACGACTATGGCTACACCTTC

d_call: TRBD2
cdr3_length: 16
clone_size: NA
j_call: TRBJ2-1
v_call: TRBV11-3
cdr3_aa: CANSPLAGVSYNEQFF
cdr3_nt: TGTGCCAACAGCCCGCTAGCGGGGGTCTCCTACAATGAGCAGTTCTTC

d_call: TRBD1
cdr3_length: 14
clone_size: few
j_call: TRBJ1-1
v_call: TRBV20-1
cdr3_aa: CSAETADRATEAFF
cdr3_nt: TGCAGTGCTGAAACGGCGGACAGGGCTACTGAAGCTTTCTTT

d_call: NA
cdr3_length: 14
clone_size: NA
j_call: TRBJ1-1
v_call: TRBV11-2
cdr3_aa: CASSLDRIGTEAFF
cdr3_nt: TGTGCCAGCAGCTTAGACAGGATTGGGACTGAAGCTTTCTTT

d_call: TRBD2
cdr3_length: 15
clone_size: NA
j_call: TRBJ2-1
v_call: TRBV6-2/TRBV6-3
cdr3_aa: CASSPLAGNFNEQFF
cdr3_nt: TGTGCCAGTTCTCCTCTAGCGGGGAACTTCAATGAGCAGTTCTTC

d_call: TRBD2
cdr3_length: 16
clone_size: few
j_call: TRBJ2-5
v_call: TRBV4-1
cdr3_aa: CASSPETSGAQETQYF
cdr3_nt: TGCGCCAGCAGCCCCGAGACTAGCGGGGCCCAAGAGACCCAGTACTTC

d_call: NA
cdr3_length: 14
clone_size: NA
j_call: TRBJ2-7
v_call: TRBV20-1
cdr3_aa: CSASFHSGGYEQYF
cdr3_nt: TGCAGTGCTTCCTTTCACTCCGGGGGCTACGAGCAGTACTTC

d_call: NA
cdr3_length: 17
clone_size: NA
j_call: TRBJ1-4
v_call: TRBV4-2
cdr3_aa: CASSQDLWGAGREKLFF
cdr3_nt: TGTGCCAGCAGCCAAGATCTTTGGGGGGCGGGTAGAGAAAAACTGTTTTTT

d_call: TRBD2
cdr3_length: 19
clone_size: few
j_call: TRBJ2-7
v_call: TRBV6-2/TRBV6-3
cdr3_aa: CASSFPRHRLAGSTYEQYF
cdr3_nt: TGTGCCAGCAGTTTCCCAAGACACCGACTAGCGGGGAGCACCTACGAGCAGTACTTC

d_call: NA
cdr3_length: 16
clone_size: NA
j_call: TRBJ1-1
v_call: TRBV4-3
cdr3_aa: CASSQAGWRGNTEAFF
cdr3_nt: TGCGCCAGCAGCCAAGCCGGCTGGAGGGGGAACACTGAAGCTTTCTTT

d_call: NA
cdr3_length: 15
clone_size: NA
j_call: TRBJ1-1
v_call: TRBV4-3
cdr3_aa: CASSQDRGAKVEAFF
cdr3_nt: TGCGCCAGCAGCCAAGATCGGGGGGCCAAAGTAGAAGCTTTCTTT

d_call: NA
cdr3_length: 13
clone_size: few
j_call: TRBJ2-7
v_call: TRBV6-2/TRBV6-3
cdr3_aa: CASSYTGSDEQYF
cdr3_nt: TGTGCCAGCAGTTATACAGGATCAGACGAGCAGTACTTC

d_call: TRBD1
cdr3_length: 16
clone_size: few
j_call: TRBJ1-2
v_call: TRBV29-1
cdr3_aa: CSVDSTGTGGLGGYTF
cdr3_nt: TGCAGCGTTGATAGCACGGGGACAGGGGGTTTGGGTGGCTACACCTTC

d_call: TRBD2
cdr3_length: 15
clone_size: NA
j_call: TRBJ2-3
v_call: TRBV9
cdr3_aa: CASSVVASGPDTQYF
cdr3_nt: TGTGCCAGCAGCGTAGTGGCTAGCGGTCCAGATACGCAGTATTTT

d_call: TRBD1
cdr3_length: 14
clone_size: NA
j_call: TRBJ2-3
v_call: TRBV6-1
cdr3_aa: CASSPDREWDTQYF
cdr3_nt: TGTGCCAGCAGTCCCGACAGGGAGTGGGATACGCAGTATTTT

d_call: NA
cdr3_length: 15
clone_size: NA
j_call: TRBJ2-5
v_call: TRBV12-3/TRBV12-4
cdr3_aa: CASSLAGTRRETQYF
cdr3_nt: TGTGCCAGCAGTTTGGCGGGAACCCGACGAGAGACCCAGTACTTC

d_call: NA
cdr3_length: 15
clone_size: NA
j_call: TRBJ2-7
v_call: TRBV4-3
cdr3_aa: CASSQDEELRYEQYF
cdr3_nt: TGCGCCAGCAGCCAAGACGAGGAACTCCGCTACGAGCAGTACTTC

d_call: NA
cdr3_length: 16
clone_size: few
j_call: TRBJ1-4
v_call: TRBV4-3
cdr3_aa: CASSQAVGAANEKLFF
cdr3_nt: TGCGCCAGCAGCCAAGCGGTGGGGGCGGCTAATGAAAAACTGTTTTTT

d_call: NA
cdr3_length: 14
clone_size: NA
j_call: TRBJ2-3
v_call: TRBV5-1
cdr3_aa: CASMDVVGTDTQYF
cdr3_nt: TGCGCCAGCATGGATGTGGTCGGCACAGATACGCAGTATTTT